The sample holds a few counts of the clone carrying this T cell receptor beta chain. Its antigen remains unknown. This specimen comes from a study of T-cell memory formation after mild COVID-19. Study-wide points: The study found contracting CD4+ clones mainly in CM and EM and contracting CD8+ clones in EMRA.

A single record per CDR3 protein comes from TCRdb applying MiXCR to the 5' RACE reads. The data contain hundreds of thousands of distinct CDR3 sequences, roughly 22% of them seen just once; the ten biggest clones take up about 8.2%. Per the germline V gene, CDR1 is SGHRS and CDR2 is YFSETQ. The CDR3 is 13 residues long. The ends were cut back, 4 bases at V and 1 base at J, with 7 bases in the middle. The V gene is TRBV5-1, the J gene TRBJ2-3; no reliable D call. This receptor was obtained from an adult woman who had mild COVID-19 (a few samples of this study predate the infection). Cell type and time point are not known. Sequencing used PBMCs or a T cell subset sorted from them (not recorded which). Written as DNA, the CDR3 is TGCGCCAGCAGCCATGCGGGCACAGATACGCAGTATTTT. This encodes CASSHAGTDTQYF.